Following are 32 T cell receptor beta chains from one sample sequenced in a study of prognosis after radiotherapy for stage I lung cancer. From genomic DNA, two-round multiplex PCR was used to amplify TCR beta CDR3. Used in first-round PCR were primers specific to each TRBV and TRBJ gene. Using its own MiXCR run on the multiplex PCR reads, TCRdb lists one record per CDR3 protein. The sample includes roughly 13,000 distinct CDR3 sequences, 35% to 40% seen only once; the top ten take roughly 40%. The sample in question was PBMCs, obtained before or after stereotactic body radiation therapy (not recorded which). The receptors derive from a donor aged 50 or older with non-small cell lung cancer.

This clonotype was detected ten times or more. The J gene is TRBJ1-1, the V gene TRBV18, with 9 bases matching TRBD1. The CDR3 has 14 amino acids. Germline CDR1 reads KGHSH; CDR2 reads LQKENI. With 3 bases clipped from V and 4 bases from J, the junction kept 3 bases outside the gene matches. In DNA form, the CDR3 reads TGTGCCAGCTCACCCGGGACAGGGCCCACTGAAGCTTTCTTT. Translation gives CASSPGTGPTEAFF.

The V and J genes are TRBV6-1 and TRBJ1-1; TRBD1 agrees at 7 bases. Per the germline V gene, CDR1 is MNHNS and CDR2 is SASEGT. V was pared by 7 bases and J by 1 base, with 6 bases of the junction left unmatched. The CDR3 has 14 amino acids. The CDR3 bases are TGTGCCAGCACTGACAGGGTTGAGAACACTGAAGCTTTCTTT. Residues: CASTDRVENTEAFF.

This clonotype is labeled as medium-sized. The genes are TRBV6-4 and TRBJ2-3, with D perhaps TRBD2 (6 bases). V lost 3 bases and J lost 0, with 22 bases in between. The CDR3 contains 19 residues. The germline CDR1 and CDR2 sequences are MRHNA and SNTAGT. The CDR3 here is CASSDPVGGTAYSTDTQYF. Here the CDR3 DNA reads TGTGCCAGCAGTGATCCCGTGGGGGGAACAGCTTATAGCACAGATACGCAGTATTTT.

As regards this clonotype: A much larger clone differs from this one at a single base, so this may be a read error. The V call is TRBV6-1, the J call TRBJ2-1, with D tentatively TRBD2 (7 bases). Germline CDR1 MNHNS, CDR2 SASEGT. The CDR3 has 16 residues. CDR3 DNA sequence: TGTGCCAGCAAGGGGGGAGTTGGGGGGGGCGGGAATGAGCGGTTCTTC. The encoded protein is CASKGGVGGGGNERFF.

This clonotype was observed many times. The gene calls are TRBV7-2 and TRBJ1-6; a possible D gene is TRBD1 (5 bases). Germline loops: CDR1 SGHTA, CDR2 FQGNSA. The length of the CDR3 is 14 residues. V lost 2 bases, J lost 7 bases, and 9 bases lay in between. The CDR3 sequence: CASSLNSGNSPLHF. CDR3 bases: TGTGCCAGCAGCTTAAATTCAGGGAATTCACCCCTCCACTTT.

By proportion, this clonotype is medium-sized. The chain combines TRBV6-1 with TRBJ1-1; D remains ambiguous. Germline loops: CDR1 MNHNS, CDR2 SASEGT. Trimming cost V 7 bases and J 3 bases, with 18 bases left between them. The CDR3 loop spans 15 amino acids. CDR3 loop: CASNGFFGPDTEAFF. The CDR3 region has the DNA TGTGCCAGCAATGGGTTTTTTGGGCCGGACACTGAAGCTTTCTTT.

This clonotype was recorded at least ten times. V gene TRBV27 combines with J gene TRBJ1-4; D is unresolved. Germline V CDR1 and CDR2: MNHEY, SMNVEV (reference sequence). V was trimmed by 3 bases and J by 9 bases, leaving 11 bases between them. The CDR3 has 13 amino acids. CDR3 sequence (DNA): TGTGCCAGCAGTTTCCTGACGGACCAAAAACTGTTTTTT. Amino acid sequence: CASSFLTDQKLFF.

About this clonotype itself: The junction departs from the called germline gene at one end, perhaps through a read error. The chain couples TRBV15 to TRBJ2-7; the D gene is possibly TRBD2 (6 bases). Germline-derived CDR1 and CDR2 are LNHNV and YYDKDF (reference sequence). This CDR3 has 15 amino acids. The CDR3 DNA sequence: TGTGCCACCAGTAGAGAAGGGAGGAAGGTCTACGAGCAGTACTTC. Its translation is CATSREGRKVYEQYF.

This clonotype has just one count. Since a far larger clone is one base different, this is likely a read error. This sequence joins TRBV6-5 and TRBJ2-2; 7 nucleotides match TRBD1. CDR1 is MNHEY, CDR2 SVGAGI, per germline. With 5 bases clipped from V and 1 base from J, the junction kept 4 bases outside the gene matches. The CDR3 covers 15 residues. This CDR3 reads CASSTGQWNTGELFF. The DNA of the CDR3 is TGTGCCAGCAGTACGGGACAGTGGAACACCGGGGAGCTGTTTTTT.

Turning to this clonotype: This likely stems from a read error, as it lies one base from a far larger clone. This chain uses TRBV6-8 with TRBJ2-7; TRBD2 aligns across 8 bases. Losses at the gene ends were 6 bases for V and 1 base for J; bases not matched to a gene: 8. The CDR3 runs to 15 residues. Germline CDR1 and CDR2: MNHGY and SAAAGT. CDR3 in DNA: TGTGCCAGCAGCGGGGGGGGGCGCGGGTCCTACGAGCAGTACTTC. Protein product: CASSGGGRGSYEQYF.

This clonotype was observed many times. The chain links TRBV19 to TRBJ1-6; the match to TRBD1 covers 8 bases. CDR1 LNHDA and CDR2 SQIVND come from the germline V gene (reference sequence). V lost 7 bases to trimming and J lost 10 bases; unmatched junction nucleotides: 15. The CDR3 runs to 16 residues. In DNA form, the CDR3 reads TGTGCCAGTACCACGCTATCGGGACAGGTCCGGTCACCCCTCCACTTT. The encoded protein is CASTTLSGQVRSPLHF. Complete variable domain (other parts from reference TRBV19 and TRBJ1-6): DGGITQSPKYLFRKEGQNVTLSCEQNLNHDAMYWYRQDPGQGLRLIYYSQIVNDFQKGDIAEGYSVSREKKESFPLTVTSAQKNPTAFYLCASTTLSGQVRSPLHFGNGTRLTVT.

Judged by abundance, this clonotype is medium-sized. The CDR3 loop reads CATSDFKADSYNEQFF. CDR3 DNA sequence: TGTGCCACCAGTGATTTCAAAGCGGACTCCTACAATGAGCAGTTCTTC. The gene calls are TRBV24-1 and TRBJ2-1, with TRBD2 as a possible D gene (5 bases). This CDR3 contains 16 residues. The V end was cut by 1 base, the J end by 0 bases, with 9 bases between. CDR1 and CDR2 from the germline V gene are KGHDR and SFDVKD.

Details on this clonotype: This may stem from a read error, because a much larger clone lies one nucleotide away. This chain uses TRBV7-9 with TRBJ1-1; perhaps TRBD1 as D (6 bases). This CDR3 has 15 amino acids. Germline V CDR1 and CDR2: SEHNR, FQNEAQ (reference sequence). CDR3 loop: CASSLYQNGDTEASF. The CDR3 region has the DNA TGTGCCAGCAGCTTATACCAAAATGGGGACACTGAAGCTTCCTTT.

This clonotype was counted ten times or more. CDR3 sequence reads: CASSQDQGGALSTEAFF. In DNA, the CDR3 is TGTGCCAGCAGCCAAGATCAGGGGGGGGCGTTAAGCACTGAAGCTTTCTTT. The V and J genes are TRBV4-2 and TRBJ1-1; 7 nucleotides match TRBD1. The CDR3 totals 17 residues. The V and J ends lost 0 bases and 4 bases, in that order; junction bases with no gene match: 11. Germline assignment: CDR1 LGHNA and CDR2 YNFKEQ.

This clonotype was seen more than once but under ten times. A far larger clone differs by one base, so this is likely a read error. The chain recombines TRBV6-6 with TRBJ2-1; TRBD2 agrees at 13 bases. CDR1 and CDR2 (germline): MNHNY, SVGAGI (reference sequence). Unmatched junction bases numbered 8, after V lost 0 bases and J lost 9 bases. The CDR3 contains 17 residues. Here the CDR3 DNA reads TGTGCCAGCAGTTACTCTGGACTAGCGGGGGTCTCAAGTGAGCAGTTCTTC. Its protein is CASSYSGLAGVSSEQFF.

This clonotype was recorded at least ten times. Sequence at one end of the junction differs from germline and may be a read error. The chain is built from TRBV5-4 and TRBJ1-2, with a possible D match to TRBD1 (6 bases). Germline V gene lookup returns CDR1 SGHNT and CDR2 YYREEE (reference sequence). This CDR3 contains 14 residues. CDR3 protein: CASSLGQGNFGYTF. The CDR3 nucleotides read TGTGCCAGCAGCTTGGGGCAGGGGAACTTTGGCTACACCTTC.

This clonotype was detected ten times or more. The V and J genes are TRBV27 and TRBJ2-5; 9 nucleotides align to TRBD2. The CDR3 has 15 residues. J gave up 2 bases and V 6 bases, and 7 bases lay outside the gene matches. CDR1 MNHEY and CDR2 SMNVEV come from the germline V gene (reference sequence). The CDR3 sequence is CASRRASGVQETQYF. For the CDR3, the DNA is TGTGCCAGCAGACGTGCTAGCGGGGTACAAGAGACCCAGTACTTC.

This clonotype was counted many times. The V and J genes are TRBV30 and TRBJ2-1; tentative D call: TRBD2 (6 bases). Trimming removed 0 bases from V and 6 bases from J, with 15 bases in between. From germline, CDR1 is GTSNPN and CDR2 SVGIG (reference sequence). The CDR3 runs 15 residues. The CDR3 bases are TGTGCCTGGAGTGTACCCGGGACGGGAGCCAATGAGCAGTTCTTC. The encoded protein is CAWSVPGTGANEQFF.

Note on this clonotype: Only one base separates this from a far larger clonotype, so it likely reflects a read error. The chain uses TRBV6-8 and TRBJ1-2; tentative D call: TRBD1 (5 bases). Trimming stripped 4 bases from V and 8 bases from J, with 20 bases between. The CDR3 is 15 residues long. Germline lookup yields CDR1 MNHGY and CDR2 SAAAGT. The CDR3 protein is CASSSPHDSDPGYTF. In DNA form, the CDR3 reads TGTGCCAGCAGTTCCCCACACGACAGTGACCCCGGCTACACCTTC.

Comment on this clonotype: At one end the junction does not follow the germline gene, possibly because of a read error. CDR3 loop: CATLGDTREMFF. Written as DNA, the CDR3 is TGTGCCACCCTAGGGGACACACGGGAGATGTTTTTT. The chain couples TRBV24-1 to TRBJ2-2; the D call may be TRBD1 or TRBD2 (6 bases each). The CDR3 loop spans 12 amino acids. Germline CDR1 KGHDR, CDR2 SFDVKD.

The table lists this clonotype with many counts. The chain combines TRBV5-1 with TRBJ2-5; tentative D call: TRBD1 (6 bases). The V end lost 3 bases, the J end lost 5 bases, and 11 bases lay between the germline ends. Germline V CDR1 and CDR2: SGHRS, YFSETQ. This CDR3 contains 13 residues. CDR3 sequence: CASSSRGDETQYF. In DNA form, the CDR3 reads TGCGCCAGCAGCTCCAGGGGAGACGAGACCCAGTACTTC.

This clonotype has at least ten counts. The chain is built from TRBV27 and TRBJ1-5; D is unresolved. The CDR3 runs 17 residues. Germline lookup yields CDR1 MNHEY and CDR2 SMNVEV (reference sequence). Deletions cut 1 base from V and 1 base from J, with 14 bases between. The DNA of the CDR3 is TGTGCCAGCAGTTTATTTTGGGGTTCGATCAGCAATCAGCCCCAGCATTTT. This codes for CASSLFWGSISNQPQHF.

Concerning this clonotype: Compared with germline, one end of the junction differs, possibly owing to a read error. The chain couples TRBV6-1 to TRBJ2-5; 10 bases are a match to TRBD2. The CDR3 spans 15 residues. Looked up from germline, CDR1 is MNHNS and CDR2 is SASEGT. The CDR3 spells CVSSPGSGGVETQYF. In nucleotides, the CDR3 is TGTGTCAGCAGCCCGGGGAGCGGGGGGGTAGAGACTCAGTACTTC.

About this clonotype itself: At one end the junction does not follow the germline gene, possibly because of a read error. The V and J genes are TRBV28 and TRBJ1-2, with a possible D match to TRBD1 (6 bases). Germline CDR1 MDHEN, CDR2 SYDVKM. The CDR3 runs to 14 residues. CDR3 nucleotide sequence: TGTGCCAGCACCCTCACAGGGTGCAACTATGGCTACGCCTTC. As protein: CASTLTGCNYGYAF.

A note on this clonotype: With a much larger clone just one base away, this may be a read error. The CDR3 sequence is CSSSPQEAGAGSYEQYF. CDR3 DNA sequence: TGTTCCAGCTCACCACAGGAAGCGGGAGCCGGATCCTACGAGCAGTACTTC. This chain uses TRBV18 with TRBJ2-7, with 8 bases matching TRBD2. Germline CDR1 KGHSH, CDR2 LQKENI. The CDR3 is 17 residues long.

This clonotype has only a few counts. This may arise from a read error, as a much more abundant clone is one base away. This chain links TRBV6-6 with TRBJ2-1; the match to TRBD2 covers 11 bases. V trimming: 0 bases; J trimming: 6 bases; junction bases outside the gene matches: 10. The germline V gene encodes CDR1 MNHNY and CDR2 SVGAGI (reference sequence). The CDR3 runs 18 residues. CDR3 sequence reads: CASSYSTSGVGRGNEQFF. DNA for the CDR3: TGTGCCAGCAGTTACTCGACTAGCGGGGTGGGAAGGGGCAATGAGCAGTTCTTC.

This clonotype was observed at least ten times. The CDR3 coding sequence is TGTGCCAGCAGCCAAGGGGCCCACTCTGGAAACACCATATATTTT. The encoded protein is CASSQGAHSGNTIYF. This chain connects TRBV3-1 to TRBJ1-3; D unclear. The V end lost 1 base, the J end lost 0 bases, and 7 bases lay between the germline ends. In germline, CDR1 is LGHDT, CDR2 YNNKEL (reference sequence). This CDR3 is built from 15 residues.

Ten or more counts support this clonotype. The J gene is TRBJ1-2, the V gene TRBV2; perhaps TRBD1 as D (6 bases). Deletions cut 6 bases from V and 2 bases from J, with 19 bases between. This CDR3 contains 16 residues. Per germline, CDR1 SNHLY and CDR2 FYNNEI. CDR3 protein: CASRPFGGRANYGYTF. The CDR3 nucleotides read TGTGCCAGCAGACCCTTCGGGGGCAGGGCAAACTATGGCTACACCTTC.

This clonotype showed up just once. The chain employs TRBV15 and TRBJ1-2, with D perhaps matching TRBD1 (6 bases). The V and J ends lost 5 bases and 8 bases respectively, with 21 bases between them. The CDR3 runs 15 residues. Germline V gene data show CDR1 as LNHNV and CDR2 as YYDKDF (reference sequence). The CDR3 DNA reads as TGTGCCACCAGCGGAGGATCGGGGGCTCTAGAGGGCTACACCTTC. It codes for CATSGGSGALEGYTF.

Note on this clonotype: At one end, the junction sequence differs from germline, possibly due to a read error. This chain connects TRBV28 to TRBJ2-5; D may be TRBD1 or TRBD2 (5 bases each). The CDR3 has 16 residues. CDR1 and CDR2 (germline): MDHEN, SYDVKM. The CDR3 DNA reads TGTACCAGCAGTACCTCCAGGGACGGAAGCCAAGAGACCCAATACTTC. Translating it yields CTSSTSRDGSQETQYF.

In regard to this clonotype: A junction end diverges from the germline sequence, so it may reflect a read error. The chain is built from TRBV6-1 and TRBJ1-2; D is undetermined. The CDR3 sequence is 15 residues long. Germline V CDR1 and CDR2: MNHNS, SASEGT. In nucleotides, the CDR3 is TGTGCCAGCAGTGCCCGGGAGGGTCAAGACTATCGCTACACCTTC. Protein: CASSAREGQDYRYTF.

For this clonotype: At one end the junction does not follow the germline gene, possibly because of a read error. The rearrangement links TRBV6-2 or TRBV6-3 to TRBJ1-6; the D is unclear. The germline CDR1 and CDR2 sequences are MNHEY and SVGEGT. CDR3 length: 14 amino acids. CDR3 DNA sequence: TGTGCCAGATGTGCGAGGCCGTATAATTCACCCCTCGACTTT. It translates to CARCARPYNSPLDF.